The rows below give T cell receptor beta chains drawn from one sample of a study of CD8 T cells in ankylosing spondylitis. TCRdb re-derived calls from the 5' RACE reads in MiXCR, one entry per CDR3 protein. The table has hundreds of thousands of distinct CDR3 sequences, 20% seen once. Material: blood, either unsorted or a sorted T cell fraction (not recorded which). The origin of the receptors is a male donor with ankylosing spondylitis or in good health (not recorded which). Both conserved end residues are part of each CDR3. Each record gives: J gene, D gene, V gene, clone size, CDR3 protein, CDR3 DNA. D genes are given only for firm matches. Only some rows state a clone size, as once, few, many or a class for expanded clones.

j_call: TRBJ2-5
d_call: .
v_call: TRBV2
clone_size: .
cdr3_aa: CASSDQDYLQETQYF
cdr3_nt: TGTGCCAGCAGTGACCAGGACTATCTACAAGAGACCCAGTACTTC

j_call: TRBJ1-5
d_call: .
v_call: TRBV11-2
clone_size: .
cdr3_aa: CASSLVAGTSAGFQPQHF
cdr3_nt: TGTGCCAGCAGCTTAGTGGCGGGGACTTCTGCAGGGTTTCAGCCCCAGCATTTT

j_call: TRBJ2-7
d_call: .
v_call: TRBV5-5
clone_size: .
cdr3_aa: CASSYYGVSYEQYF
cdr3_nt: TGTGCCAGCAGCTACTACGGGGTATCCTACGAGCAGTACTTC

j_call: TRBJ2-1
d_call: .
v_call: TRBV7-6
clone_size: .
cdr3_aa: CASSFIRDEQFF
cdr3_nt: TGTGCCAGCAGCTTCATTAGAGATGAGCAGTTCTTC

j_call: TRBJ2-5
d_call: .
v_call: TRBV10-3
clone_size: .
cdr3_aa: CAISETDKETQYF
cdr3_nt: TGTGCCATCAGTGAGACGGACAAAGAGACCCAGTACTTC

j_call: TRBJ2-3
d_call: TRBD2
v_call: TRBV5-5
clone_size: .
cdr3_aa: CASSLGTSVGTDTQYF
cdr3_nt: TGTGCCAGCAGCTTGGGGACTAGCGTGGGCACAGATACGCAGTATTTT

j_call: TRBJ2-5
d_call: .
v_call: TRBV6-1
clone_size: few
cdr3_aa: CASSHPRTSQETQYF
cdr3_nt: TGTGCCAGCAGTCATCCCAGGACGTCTCAAGAGACCCAGTACTTC

j_call: TRBJ2-7
d_call: .
v_call: TRBV5-1
clone_size: .
cdr3_aa: CASSLGDKGSEQYF
cdr3_nt: TGCGCCAGCAGCTTGGGGGACAAAGGCAGCGAGCAGTACTTC

j_call: TRBJ2-3
d_call: .
v_call: TRBV20-1
clone_size: few
cdr3_aa: CSARIDGATDTQYF
cdr3_nt: TGCAGTGCTAGGATCGACGGGGCCACAGATACGCAGTATTTT

j_call: TRBJ1-1
d_call: .
v_call: TRBV12-3/TRBV12-4
clone_size: .
cdr3_aa: CASSSTVPYNTEAFF
cdr3_nt: TGTGCCAGCAGTTCCACGGTCCCTTACAACACTGAAGCTTTCTTT

j_call: TRBJ2-3
d_call: TRBD2
v_call: TRBV11-1
clone_size: few
cdr3_aa: CASSRAGGGTDTQYF
cdr3_nt: TGTGCCAGCAGCCGAGCGGGGGGGGGCACAGATACGCAGTATTTT

j_call: TRBJ1-5
d_call: .
v_call: TRBV6-1
clone_size: .
cdr3_aa: CASSPRGVNQPQHF
cdr3_nt: TGTGCCAGCAGCCCCCGGGGGGTCAATCAGCCCCAGCATTTT

j_call: TRBJ2-1
d_call: TRBD2
v_call: TRBV29-1
clone_size: .
cdr3_aa: CSVGLAGNEQFF
cdr3_nt: TGCAGCGTTGGACTAGCGGGCAATGAGCAGTTCTTC

j_call: TRBJ2-7
d_call: .
v_call: TRBV6-5
clone_size: .
cdr3_aa: CASSYSPTGRPEEQYF
cdr3_nt: TGTGCCAGCAGTTACTCTCCGACAGGGAGGCCCGAAGAGCAGTACTTC

j_call: TRBJ2-3
d_call: TRBD1
v_call: TRBV6-4
clone_size: few
cdr3_aa: CASSDFTGADTQYF
cdr3_nt: TGTGCCAGCAGTGACTTCACAGGGGCAGATACGCAGTATTTT

j_call: TRBJ2-5
d_call: TRBD1
v_call: TRBV7-9
clone_size: .
cdr3_aa: CASSLVDRGKETQYF
cdr3_nt: TGTGCCAGCAGCTTAGTCGACAGGGGGAAAGAGACCCAGTACTTC

j_call: TRBJ1-2
d_call: .
v_call: TRBV28
clone_size: .
cdr3_aa: CASSLLRGARNYGYTF
cdr3_nt: TGTGCCAGCAGTTTACTCCGGGGGGCGCGAAACTATGGCTACACCTTC

j_call: TRBJ2-7
d_call: .
v_call: TRBV6-4
clone_size: many
cdr3_aa: CASSDQVNEQYF
cdr3_nt: TGTGCCAGCAGTGACCAGGTCAACGAGCAGTACTTC

j_call: TRBJ1-1
d_call: TRBD1
v_call: TRBV6-1
clone_size: .
cdr3_aa: CASKAGQGHEAFF
cdr3_nt: TGTGCCAGCAAGGCGGGACAGGGTCATGAAGCTTTCTTT

j_call: TRBJ2-1
d_call: TRBD1
v_call: TRBV5-5
clone_size: .
cdr3_aa: CASSSDRAPYNEQFF
cdr3_nt: TGTGCCAGCAGCTCGGACAGGGCCCCCTACAATGAGCAGTTCTTC

j_call: TRBJ2-3
d_call: TRBD2
v_call: TRBV6-1
clone_size: .
cdr3_aa: CASSGSGGDTDTQYF
cdr3_nt: TGTGCCAGCAGTGGTAGCGGGGGAGACACAGATACGCAGTATTTT

j_call: TRBJ1-4
d_call: .
v_call: TRBV12-3/TRBV12-4
clone_size: .
cdr3_aa: CASSLWGRRNEKLFF
cdr3_nt: TGTGCCAGCAGTTTATGGGGTCGCCGTAATGAAAAACTGTTTTTT

j_call: TRBJ1-2
d_call: .
v_call: TRBV27
clone_size: few
cdr3_aa: CASSLSPGANYGYTF
cdr3_nt: TGTGCCAGCAGTTTATCCCCGGGGGCGAACTATGGCTACACCTTC

j_call: TRBJ2-2
d_call: TRBD1
v_call: TRBV14
clone_size: .
cdr3_aa: CASSPGQDFRELFF
cdr3_nt: TGTGCCAGCAGCCCGGGACAGGACTTCAGAGAGCTGTTTTTT

j_call: TRBJ1-1
d_call: .
v_call: TRBV9
clone_size: few
cdr3_aa: CASSRAGRNTEAFF
cdr3_nt: TGTGCCAGCAGCCGGGCAGGGCGGAACACTGAAGCTTTCTTT

j_call: TRBJ2-7
d_call: .
v_call: TRBV12-3/TRBV12-4
clone_size: .
cdr3_aa: CASSLAGPHEQYF
cdr3_nt: TGTGCCAGCAGTTTAGCAGGGCCCCACGAGCAGTACTTC

j_call: TRBJ2-7
d_call: TRBD2
v_call: TRBV4-1
clone_size: .
cdr3_aa: CASSQLAGAFVQQYF
cdr3_nt: TGCGCCAGCAGCCAACTAGCGGGGGCCTTCGTGCAGCAGTACTTC

j_call: TRBJ1-1
d_call: TRBD1
v_call: TRBV27
clone_size: few
cdr3_aa: CASSLGQGMMTEAFF
cdr3_nt: TGTGCCAGCAGTCTTGGACAGGGTATGATGACTGAAGCTTTCTTT

j_call: TRBJ1-1
d_call: .
v_call: TRBV2
clone_size: .
cdr3_aa: CASRNRDTTEAFF
cdr3_nt: TGTGCCAGCAGGAACAGGGATACCACTGAAGCTTTCTTT

j_call: TRBJ2-3
d_call: .
v_call: TRBV11-2
clone_size: once
cdr3_aa: CASLGSGTDTQYF
cdr3_nt: TGTGCCAGCTTAGGGAGCGGCACAGATACGCAGTATTTT

j_call: TRBJ2-7
d_call: .
v_call: TRBV3-1
clone_size: few
cdr3_aa: CASSHQEADYIYEQYF
cdr3_nt: TGTGCCAGCAGCCACCAAGAGGCGGACTACATTTACGAGCAGTACTTC

j_call: TRBJ2-7
d_call: .
v_call: TRBV27
clone_size: .
cdr3_aa: CASSLGRMYEQYF
cdr3_nt: TGTGCCAGCAGTTTGGGGCGGATGTACGAGCAGTACTTC

j_call: TRBJ2-1
d_call: TRBD1
v_call: TRBV6-5
clone_size: .
cdr3_aa: CASGTGNGEQFF
cdr3_nt: TGTGCCAGCGGGACAGGGAACGGTGAGCAGTTCTTC

j_call: TRBJ1-2
d_call: TRBD1
v_call: TRBV12-3/TRBV12-4
clone_size: few
cdr3_aa: CASSPIPQGAKYGYTF
cdr3_nt: TGTGCCAGCTCCCCAATCCCCCAGGGGGCGAAGTATGGCTACACCTTC

j_call: TRBJ2-7
d_call: .
v_call: TRBV4-1
clone_size: .
cdr3_aa: CASSQEGGPFYEQYF
cdr3_nt: TGCGCCAGCAGCCAAGAAGGGGGGCCCTTCTACGAGCAGTACTTC

j_call: TRBJ2-1
d_call: TRBD1
v_call: TRBV2
clone_size: .
cdr3_aa: CASRGAGGIDEQFF
cdr3_nt: TGTGCCAGCAGAGGGGCAGGGGGCATCGATGAGCAGTTCTTC

j_call: TRBJ2-1
d_call: TRBD1
v_call: TRBV5-1
clone_size: .
cdr3_aa: CASSLSGTGSWEQFF
cdr3_nt: TGCGCCAGCAGCTTGTCCGGGACAGGCTCATGGGAGCAGTTCTTC

j_call: TRBJ1-1
d_call: TRBD1
v_call: TRBV20-1
clone_size: few
cdr3_aa: CSAPSRDRGLTEAFF
cdr3_nt: TGCAGTGCCCCGTCCCGGGACAGGGGACTAACTGAAGCTTTCTTT

j_call: TRBJ2-7
d_call: .
v_call: TRBV4-1
clone_size: few
cdr3_aa: CASSQERGHEQYF
cdr3_nt: TGCGCCAGCAGCCAAGAACGGGGCCACGAGCAGTACTTC

j_call: TRBJ2-2
d_call: .
v_call: TRBV4-1
clone_size: .
cdr3_aa: CASSQKTGWTGELFF
cdr3_nt: TGCGCCAGCAGCCAAAAGACAGGTTGGACCGGGGAGCTGTTTTTT

j_call: TRBJ2-7
d_call: .
v_call: TRBV29-1
clone_size: .
cdr3_aa: CSVGGSEQYF
cdr3_nt: TGCAGCGTTGGTGGCTCTGAGCAGTACTTC

j_call: TRBJ2-1
d_call: .
v_call: TRBV20-1
clone_size: few
cdr3_aa: CSARGPGIYNEQFF
cdr3_nt: TGCAGTGCTAGAGGCCCCGGGATTTACAATGAGCAGTTCTTC

j_call: TRBJ2-7
d_call: .
v_call: TRBV24-1
clone_size: many
cdr3_aa: CATRAGDYEQYF
cdr3_nt: TGTGCCACACGGGCAGGGGACTACGAGCAGTACTTC

j_call: TRBJ2-1
d_call: .
v_call: TRBV10-1
clone_size: few
cdr3_aa: CASSERTTGLSEQFF
cdr3_nt: TGCGCCAGCAGTGAGCGGACTACAGGCCTAAGCGAGCAGTTCTTC

j_call: TRBJ2-1
d_call: .
v_call: TRBV12-3/TRBV12-4
clone_size: .
cdr3_aa: CASSPRLVGGLDNEQFF
cdr3_nt: TGTGCCAGCAGTCCCCGTCTAGTGGGGGGCCTCGACAATGAGCAGTTCTTC

j_call: TRBJ2-1
d_call: TRBD2
v_call: TRBV7-6
clone_size: .
cdr3_aa: CASSLAPTSGGTISYNEQFF
cdr3_nt: TGTGCCAGCAGCTTAGCCCCGACTAGCGGGGGGACGATTTCCTACAATGAGCAGTTCTTC

j_call: TRBJ2-3
d_call: .
v_call: TRBV20-1
clone_size: .
cdr3_aa: CSARDGTDDTDTQYF
cdr3_nt: TGCAGTGCTAGAGACGGGACTGACGACACAGATACGCAGTATTTT

j_call: TRBJ2-7
d_call: .
v_call: TRBV27
clone_size: .
cdr3_aa: CASRPSPPYEQYF
cdr3_nt: TGTGCCAGCAGACCAAGCCCCCCCTACGAGCAGTACTTC

j_call: TRBJ2-3
d_call: TRBD1
v_call: TRBV29-1
clone_size: many
cdr3_aa: CSVLTRGQGRPRTDTQYF
cdr3_nt: TGCAGCGTTCTCACACGGGGACAGGGGCGACCTCGCACAGATACGCAGTATTTT

j_call: TRBJ2-1
d_call: .
v_call: TRBV29-1
clone_size: many
cdr3_aa: CSVWGEEYNEQFF
cdr3_nt: TGCAGCGTCTGGGGGGAAGAATACAATGAGCAGTTCTTC

j_call: TRBJ2-7
d_call: .
v_call: TRBV10-3
clone_size: few
cdr3_aa: CAITPEEGTYEQYF
cdr3_nt: TGTGCCATCACTCCAGAGGAGGGGACCTACGAGCAGTACTTC

j_call: TRBJ2-7
d_call: .
v_call: TRBV6-5
clone_size: few
cdr3_aa: CASSYAGAPSYEQYF
cdr3_nt: TGTGCCAGCAGTTACGCCGGGGCTCCCTCCTACGAGCAGTACTTC

j_call: TRBJ2-1
d_call: .
v_call: TRBV20-1
clone_size: .
cdr3_aa: CSATDMSSYNEQFF
cdr3_nt: TGCAGTGCTACGGACATGAGCTCCTACAATGAGCAGTTCTTC

j_call: TRBJ2-7
d_call: TRBD1
v_call: TRBV6-1
clone_size: .
cdr3_aa: CASSGGVGRQGILSSYEQYF
cdr3_nt: TGTGCCAGCAGTGGTGGTGTGGGGAGACAGGGGATCCTCTCCTCCTACGAGCAGTACTTC

j_call: TRBJ2-2
d_call: .
v_call: TRBV7-2
clone_size: .
cdr3_aa: CASSSPDRTNTGELFF
cdr3_nt: TGTGCCAGCAGCTCTCCCGACAGAACGAACACCGGGGAGCTGTTTTTT

j_call: TRBJ2-5
d_call: TRBD2
v_call: TRBV2
clone_size: .
cdr3_aa: CASSEVRDYHETQYF
cdr3_nt: TGTGCCAGCAGTGAAGTTCGGGACTACCATGAGACCCAGTACTTC

j_call: TRBJ2-5
d_call: .
v_call: TRBV7-9
clone_size: .
cdr3_aa: CASSISIDQYF
cdr3_nt: TGTGCCAGCAGCATTAGTATAGACCAGTACTTC

j_call: TRBJ2-7
d_call: .
v_call: TRBV12-3/TRBV12-4
clone_size: .
cdr3_aa: CASGRRGPSYEQYF
cdr3_nt: TGTGCCAGCGGGCGGCGGGGGCCCTCCTACGAGCAGTACTTC

j_call: TRBJ2-5
d_call: .
v_call: TRBV29-1
clone_size: few
cdr3_aa: CSVEVGDSRETQYF
cdr3_nt: TGCAGCGTTGAAGTAGGGGACTCGAGGGAGACCCAGTACTTC

j_call: TRBJ2-5
d_call: .
v_call: TRBV7-7
clone_size: .
cdr3_aa: CASSLSPAEDQYF
cdr3_nt: TGTGCCAGCAGCTTAAGCCCCGCGGAGGACCAGTACTTC